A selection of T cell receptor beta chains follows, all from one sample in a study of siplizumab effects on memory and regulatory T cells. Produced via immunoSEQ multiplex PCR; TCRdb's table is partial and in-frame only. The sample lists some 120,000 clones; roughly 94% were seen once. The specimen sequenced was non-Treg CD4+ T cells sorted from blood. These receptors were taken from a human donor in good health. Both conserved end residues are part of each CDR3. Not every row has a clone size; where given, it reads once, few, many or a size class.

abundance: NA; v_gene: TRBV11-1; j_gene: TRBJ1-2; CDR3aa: CASSSGVRYGYTF
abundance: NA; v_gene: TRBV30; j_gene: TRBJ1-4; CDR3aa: CAWSVQNEKLFF
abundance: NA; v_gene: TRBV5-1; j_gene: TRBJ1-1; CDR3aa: CASSARMEVTEAFF
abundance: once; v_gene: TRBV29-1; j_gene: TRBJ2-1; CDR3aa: CSVARGGSYNEQFF
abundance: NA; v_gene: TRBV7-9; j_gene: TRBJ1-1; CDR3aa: CASSLGFSNIEAFF
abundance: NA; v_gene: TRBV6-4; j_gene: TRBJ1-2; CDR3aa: CASSQTGVGGYTF
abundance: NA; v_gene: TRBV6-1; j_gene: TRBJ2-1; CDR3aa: CASYQGGSYNEQFF
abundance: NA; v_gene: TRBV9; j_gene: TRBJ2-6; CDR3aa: CASRPGQGSSGANVLTF
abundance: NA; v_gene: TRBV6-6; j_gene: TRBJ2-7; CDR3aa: CASAPRGANEQYF
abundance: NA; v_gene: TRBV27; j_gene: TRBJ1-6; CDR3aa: CASSLYQGMTSNSPLHF
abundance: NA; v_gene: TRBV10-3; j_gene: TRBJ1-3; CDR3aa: CAISAGQGGNTIYF
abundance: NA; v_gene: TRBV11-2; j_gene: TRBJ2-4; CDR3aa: CASSLDPPWQNIQYF
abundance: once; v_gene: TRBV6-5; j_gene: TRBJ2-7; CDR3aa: CASSYDRNGREQYF
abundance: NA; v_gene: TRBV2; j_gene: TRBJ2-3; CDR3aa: CASSDIQGVSTDTQYF
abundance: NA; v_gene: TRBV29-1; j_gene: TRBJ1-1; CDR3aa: CSVDRENTEAFF
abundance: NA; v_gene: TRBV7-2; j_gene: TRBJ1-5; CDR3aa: CASSLGWGRGQGNQPQHF
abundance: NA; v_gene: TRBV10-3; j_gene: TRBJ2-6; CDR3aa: CAIKGTGISGANVLTF
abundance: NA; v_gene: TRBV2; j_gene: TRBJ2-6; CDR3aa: CARSPGTGSSGANVLTF
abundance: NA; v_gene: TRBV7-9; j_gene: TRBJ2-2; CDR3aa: CASSLELAGGTGELFF
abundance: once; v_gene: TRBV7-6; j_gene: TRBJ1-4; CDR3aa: CASSSNDGRSEKLFF
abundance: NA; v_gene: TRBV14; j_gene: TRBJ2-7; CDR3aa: CASSQVGAYEQYF
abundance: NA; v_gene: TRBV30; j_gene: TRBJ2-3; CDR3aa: CAWRRGLFTDTQYF
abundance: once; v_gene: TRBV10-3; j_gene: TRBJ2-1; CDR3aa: CAIRGTRGDLNEQFF
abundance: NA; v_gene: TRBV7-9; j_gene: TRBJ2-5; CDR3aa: CASSLDLAVQETQYF
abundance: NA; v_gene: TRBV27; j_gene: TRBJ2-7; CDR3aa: CASRIDRDHHEQYF
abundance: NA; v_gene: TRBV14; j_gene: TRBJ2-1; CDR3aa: CASSQDLAGYYNEQFF
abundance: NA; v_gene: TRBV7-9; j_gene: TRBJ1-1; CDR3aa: CASSGGLLEAFF
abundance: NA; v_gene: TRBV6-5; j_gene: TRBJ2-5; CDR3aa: CASSRGSKETQYF
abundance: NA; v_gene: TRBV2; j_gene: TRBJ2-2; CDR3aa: CASIPGTSGRPGTGELFF
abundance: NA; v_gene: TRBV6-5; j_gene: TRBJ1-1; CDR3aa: CASRTNTEAFF
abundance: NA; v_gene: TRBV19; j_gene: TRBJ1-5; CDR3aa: CASSITPRQPQHF
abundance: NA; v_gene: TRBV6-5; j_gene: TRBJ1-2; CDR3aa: CASSYGRPEGYGYTF
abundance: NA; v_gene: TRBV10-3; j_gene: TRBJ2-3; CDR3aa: CAIRDPPGDTQYF
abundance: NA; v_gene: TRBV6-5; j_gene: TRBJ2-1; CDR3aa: CATSGTSGNNEQFF
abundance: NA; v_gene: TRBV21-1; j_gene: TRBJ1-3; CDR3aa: CASREDIQHARNTIYF
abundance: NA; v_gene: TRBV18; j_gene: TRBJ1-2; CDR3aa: CASSPDGLYGYTF
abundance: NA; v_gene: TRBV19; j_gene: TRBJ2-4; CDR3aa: CASSEALAKNIQYF
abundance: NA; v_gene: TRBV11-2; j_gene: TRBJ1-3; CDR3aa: CASSLGFSSGNTIYF
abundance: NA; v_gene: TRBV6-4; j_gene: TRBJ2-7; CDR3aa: CASSRIAGGMNEQYF
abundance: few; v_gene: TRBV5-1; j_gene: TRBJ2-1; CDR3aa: CASSLGQSYNEQFF
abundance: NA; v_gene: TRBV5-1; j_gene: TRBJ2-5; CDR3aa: CASRPGGNQETQYF
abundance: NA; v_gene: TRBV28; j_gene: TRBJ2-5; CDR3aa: CASSLFGGSEETQYF